A selection of T cell receptor beta chains follows, all from one sample in a study of blood T cells in healthy people across ages. TCRdb recomputed calls from the 5' RACE reads with MiXCR, one row per CDR3 protein. The sample includes hundreds of thousands of distinct CDR3 sequences, under 65% seen only once; the top ten take roughly 12%. Sequencing used blood. Receptors were obtained from an elderly woman in good health. CDR3s leave out the opening cysteine and the closing phenylalanine or tryptophan. Fields, in order: J gene, CDR3 length, V gene, CDR3 protein.

TRBJ2-5 | 13 | TRBV20-1 | SAPNRRGQQETQY
TRBJ2-2 | 14 | TRBV24-1 | ATSDSDKGWSGELF
TRBJ2-7 | 13 | TRBV5-1 | ASRPDLAGVPEQY
TRBJ2-1 | 13 | TRBV5-1 | ASSLYRQGYNEQF
TRBJ2-1 | 12 | TRBV7-2 | ASSRIGQVYEQF
TRBJ1-4 | 15 | TRBV4-2 | ASSQGNRGRRGEKLF
TRBJ2-2 | 13 | TRBV20-1 | SARDAGTNTGELF
TRBJ1-6 | 13 | TRBV6-6 | ASSPGGSSNSPLH
TRBJ2-1 | 11 | TRBV28 | ASGGYSYNEQF
TRBJ2-5 | 12 | TRBV5-5 | ASRPTGAKETQY
TRBJ2-3 | 13 | TRBV7-6 | ASSPPTSGTDTQY
TRBJ2-7 | 9 | TRBV28 | AGSSSYEQY
TRBJ2-7 | 10 | TRBV20-1 | SASQGADEQY
TRBJ2-1 | 14 | TRBV4-1 | ASSQAETGGPYEQF
TRBJ2-7 | 11 | TRBV28 | ATIHQVTYEQY
TRBJ1-1 | 11 | TRBV6-5 | ASCAGWGTEAF
TRBJ2-5 | 13 | TRBV6-6 | ASSYEDTTQETQY
TRBJ1-2 | 12 | TRBV27 | ASSLLGTNYGYT
TRBJ2-1 | 9 | TRBV14 | ASSQADPQF
TRBJ1-2 | 13 | TRBV4-3 | ASSQDLEGPNGYT
TRBJ1-1 | 13 | TRBV5-1 | ASSKRQGWNTEAF
TRBJ2-5 | 16 | TRBV28 | ASFTSGRAGNAYNEQY
TRBJ2-1 | 13 | TRBV9 | ASSKGDRELNEQF
TRBJ2-2 | 12 | TRBV27 | ASSLGTGYGELF
TRBJ2-7 | 12 | TRBV12-3/TRBV12-4 | ASRTGTGYSEQY
TRBJ2-3 | 12 | TRBV29-1 | SVEIIASTDTQY
TRBJ2-1 | 10 | TRBV20-1 | SARDGYNEQF
TRBJ2-6 | 13 | TRBV24-1 | AIGRNAAGANVLT
TRBJ1-2 | 13 | TRBV24-1 | ATSGGTATNYGYT
TRBJ2-3 | 10 | TRBV20-1 | SAKLAGDTQY
TRBJ1-4 | 14 | TRBV7-9 | ASSLATAGGNEKLF
TRBJ2-5 | 13 | TRBV12-3/TRBV12-4 | ASSLGPLDGETQY
TRBJ1-1 | 11 | TRBV6-6 | ASSPTPNTEAF
TRBJ2-7 | 15 | TRBV4-1 | ASSLWGKGKTIYEQY
TRBJ2-5 | 13 | TRBV27 | ASSLGRIGLSEQY
TRBJ1-4 | 12 | TRBV12-3/TRBV12-4 | ASSAGDGDEKLF
TRBJ2-1 | 14 | TRBV24-1 | ATSDTGTSVRNEQF
TRBJ1-4 | 13 | TRBV27 | ASSWRGQVNEKLF
. | 12 | TRBV12-3/TRBV12-4 | ASSPEEGTYEQY
TRBJ2-1 | 13 | TRBV5-1 | ASSPVGERYNEQF
TRBJ2-2 | 13 | TRBV20-1 | SARDTSEDTGELF
TRBJ2-2 | 12 | TRBV28 | ASRRLTNTGELF
TRBJ1-1 | 13 | TRBV2 | ASSGAGGDREPAF
TRBJ2-3 | 14 | TRBV28 | ASSLYTGGYTDTQY
TRBJ2-2 | 13 | TRBV10-1 | ASSDLAGNTGELF
TRBJ2-1 | 9 | TRBV4-1 | ASSRGGKQF
TRBJ2-6 | 17 | TRBV28 | ASSFWEGAGRIGANVLT
TRBJ1-2 | 14 | TRBV6-2/TRBV6-3 | ASSYSASYSNYGYT
TRBJ2-1 | 10 | TRBV7-6 | ASSLDRYEQF
TRBJ1-1 | 10 | TRBV29-1 | SVGTRGTEAF
TRBJ2-7 | 10 | TRBV20-1 | SGRRGVEEQY
TRBJ1-2 | 12 | TRBV12-3/TRBV12-4 | ASTPGQGSGGYT
TRBJ2-1 | 13 | TRBV20-1 | SAGLTSLTYNEQF
TRBJ2-5 | 12 | TRBV2 | ASSEASEQETQY
TRBJ2-1 | 11 | TRBV29-1 | SASGFAYNEQF
TRBJ2-2 | 12 | TRBV25-1 | ASSVGTATGELF
TRBJ2-1 | 14 | TRBV14 | ASSQGSTGTHNEQF
TRBJ2-1 | 14 | TRBV7-9 | ASSSQKIGQINEQF
TRBJ2-7 | 13 | TRBV3-1 | ASSLGGGPTYEQY